This TCR beta chain is drawn from a study of Ad26.COV2.S vaccination and SARS-CoV-2 variants. The CDR3 consists of 15 residues. V was clipped by 2 bases and J by 8 bases, with 13 bases between them. CDR1 and CDR2 (germline): LGHNA, YNFKEQ. TCRdb's table, derived via immunoSEQ multiplex PCR, lists solely in-frame clones and lacks some. The repertoire consists of about 420,000 clones, with roughly 88% occurring once and the leading ten covering around 3.6%. As to treatment: roughly 18 received Ad26.COV2.S at low or high dose, single or two shots; roughly 5 received placebo; per-sample allocation not given. Collection of the samples took place on day 63 after the first injection of vaccine or placebo.

The chain links TRBV4-2 to TRBJ1-6; D is unresolved. The starting material was peripheral blood, obtained in a trial of Ad26.COV2.S vaccine versus placebo. The source of this sequence is a person between 18 and 60 years old who received the Ad26.COV2.S COVID-19 vaccine or a placebo. CDR3 in DNA: TGTGCCAGCAGCCAATTGGCAGGACGGGATTCACCCCTCCACTTT. Residues: CASSQLAGRDSPLHF.